This T cell receptor (beta chain) originates from a study of blood T cell repertoires in COVID-19. TCRdb's table, derived via immunoSEQ multiplex PCR, lists solely in-frame clones and lacks some. The sample lists 310,000 or so clones; approximately 91% were seen once. Trimming pared 7 bases from V and 7 bases from J, leaving 14 bases between. Germline values: CDR1 MDHEN, CDR2 SYDVKM. This CDR3 is built from 13 residues. Seattle researchers signed up patients amid active infection and tracked them longitudinally. The TCR sequence derives from a woman in her 30s with COVID-19, enrolled during active disease. This chain links TRBV28 with TRBJ1-5; D is unresolved. The sample consisted of peripheral blood. CDR3 region: CASMAASEQPQHF. The CDR3 DNA reads as TGTGCCAGCATGGCGGCTTCGGAGCAGCCCCAGCATTTT.